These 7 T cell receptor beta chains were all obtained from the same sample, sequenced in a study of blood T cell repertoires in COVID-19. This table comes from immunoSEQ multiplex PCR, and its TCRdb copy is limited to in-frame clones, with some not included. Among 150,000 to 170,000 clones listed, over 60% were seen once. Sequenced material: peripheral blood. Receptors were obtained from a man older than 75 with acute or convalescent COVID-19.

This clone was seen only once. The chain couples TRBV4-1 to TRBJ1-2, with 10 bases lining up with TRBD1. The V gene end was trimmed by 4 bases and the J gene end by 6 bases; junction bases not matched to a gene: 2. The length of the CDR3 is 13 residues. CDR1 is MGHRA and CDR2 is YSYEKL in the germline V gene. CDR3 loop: CASSLGTGDGYTF. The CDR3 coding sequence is TGCGCCAGCAGCCTCGGGACAGGGGATGGCTACACCTTC.

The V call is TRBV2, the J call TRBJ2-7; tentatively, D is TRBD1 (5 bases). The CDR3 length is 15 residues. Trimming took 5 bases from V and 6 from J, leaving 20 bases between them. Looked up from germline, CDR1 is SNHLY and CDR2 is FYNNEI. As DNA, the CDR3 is TGTGCCAGCAGTTTCCGCGGACAAAAACTGGGCGAGCAGTACTTC. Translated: CASSFRGQKLGEQYF.

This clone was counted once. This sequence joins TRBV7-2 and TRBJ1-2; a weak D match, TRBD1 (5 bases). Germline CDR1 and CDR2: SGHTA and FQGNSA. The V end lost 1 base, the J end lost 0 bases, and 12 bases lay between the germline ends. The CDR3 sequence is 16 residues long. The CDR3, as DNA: TGTGCCAGCAGCTTAGATAACAGGCCGTCTAACTATGGCTACACCTTC. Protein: CASSLDNRPSNYGYTF. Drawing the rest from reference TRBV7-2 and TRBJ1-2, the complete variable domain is GAGVSQSPSNKVTEKGKDVELRCDPISGHTALYWYRQSLGQGLEFLIYFQGNSAPDKSGLPSDRFSAERTGGSVSTLTIQRTQQEDSAVYLCASSLDNRPSNYGYTFGSGTRLTVV.

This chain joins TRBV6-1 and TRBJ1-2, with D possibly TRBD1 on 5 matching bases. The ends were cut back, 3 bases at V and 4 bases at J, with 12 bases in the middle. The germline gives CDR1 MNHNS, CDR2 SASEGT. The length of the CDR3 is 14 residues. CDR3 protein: CASSEGDSFYGYTF. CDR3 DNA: TGTGCCAGCAGTGAGGGCGACAGCTTCTATGGCTACACCTTC.

The CDR3 here is CASSPSRVGQETQYF. The CDR3 DNA reads TGTGCCAGCAGCCCGAGCCGGGTGGGTCAAGAGACCCAGTACTTC. The chain is built from TRBV7-8 and TRBJ2-5; D is unclear. Germline V gives CDR1 SGHVS, CDR2 FQNEAQ. This CDR3 contains 15 residues. Trimming pared 5 bases from V and 2 bases from J, leaving 15 bases between.

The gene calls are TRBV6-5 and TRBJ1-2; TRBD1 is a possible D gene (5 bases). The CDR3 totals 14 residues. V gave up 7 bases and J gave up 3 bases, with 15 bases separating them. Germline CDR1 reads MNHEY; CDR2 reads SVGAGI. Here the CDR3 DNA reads TGTGCCAGCACCTTATGGGGCCGTGACTATGGCTACACCTTC. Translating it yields CASTLWGRDYGYTF.

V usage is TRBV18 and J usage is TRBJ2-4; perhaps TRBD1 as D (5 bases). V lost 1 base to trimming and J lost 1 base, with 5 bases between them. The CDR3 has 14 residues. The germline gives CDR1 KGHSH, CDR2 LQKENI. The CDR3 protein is CASSPQGAKNIQYF. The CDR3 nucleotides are TGTGCCAGCTCACCACAGGGGGCCAAAAACATTCAGTACTTC.